The 10 T cell receptor beta chains given below trace back to one sample, sequenced in a study of blood T cell repertoires in COVID-19. Measured with immunoSEQ multiplex PCR; TCRdb has only the in-frame clones, and not every one. The sample lists approximately 320,000 clones; about 90% were seen once. The specimen was peripheral blood. The origin of the receptors is a woman aged 25 to 39 with COVID-19, enrolled during active disease.

The V call is TRBV6-6, the J call TRBJ1-2; no clear D. There are 12 residues in the CDR3. The V gene's germline CDR1 is MNHNY and CDR2 SVGAGI (reference sequence). Trimming took 1 base from V and 7 from J, leaving 7 bases between them. CDR3 sequence (DNA): TGTGCCAGCAGTTACTTGGGCTCTGGCTACACCTTC. Translating gives CASSYLGSGYTF.

The genes are TRBV7-9 and TRBJ1-1; D remains unclear. CDR3 length: 17 residues. CDR1 is SEHNR, CDR2 FQNEAQ, per germline (reference sequence). V was cut by 1 base and J by 2 bases, with 17 bases left in between. The CDR3 sequence: CASSLVPGLLINTEAFF. The DNA of the CDR3 is TGTGCCAGCAGCTTAGTGCCCGGTCTACTGATTAACACTGAAGCTTTCTTT.

The table lists this clone with a few counts. This rearrangement joins TRBV23-1 to TRBJ2-7; D is uncertain. TRBV23-1 is annotated as an ORF whose role is uncertain. The CDR3 extends over 13 amino acids. The V end lost 4 bases, the J end lost 2 bases, and 9 bases lay between the germline ends. The CDR3 coding sequence is TGCGCCAGCAGTCGAACCCAGACCTACGAGCAGTACTTC. Translated, it gives CASSRTQTYEQYF.

The chain recombines TRBV6-5 with TRBJ1-5; 7 positions agree with TRBD1. Germline loops: CDR1 MNHEY, CDR2 SVGAGI. The CDR3 is 14 amino acids. With V trimmed by 7 bases and J by 5 bases, 8 bases remained unmatched. The CDR3 loop reads CASTPNRGDQPQHF. As DNA, the CDR3 is TGTGCCAGCACACCAAACAGGGGAGATCAGCCCCAGCATTTT.

This clone was counted once. The chain is built from TRBV13 and TRBJ1-1; D is uncertain. The germline V gene has CDR1 PRHDT and CDR2 FYEKMQ (reference sequence). The V end lost 4 bases, the J end lost 7 bases, and 7 bases lay between the germline ends. The CDR3 spans 11 residues. The CDR3 sequence is CASSSMFEAFF. The CDR3 DNA reads as TGTGCCAGCAGCTCCATGTTTGAAGCTTTCTTT.

The chain couples TRBV5-4 to TRBJ1-6, with a possible D match to TRBD1 (6 bases). This CDR3 contains 14 residues. Germline assignment: CDR1 SGHNT and CDR2 YYREEE (reference sequence). Trimming removed 9 bases at V and 6 bases at J, with 16 bases between. CDR3 amino acids: CATNRDLGNSPLHF. CDR3 sequence (DNA): TGTGCCACCAACAGGGATCTAGGTAATTCACCCCTCCACTTT.

V is TRBV18 and J is TRBJ2-1; maybe TRBD1 (6 bases). The CDR3 has 15 amino acids. Germline assignment: CDR1 KGHSH and CDR2 LQKENI. Trimming removed 5 bases from V and 0 bases from J, with 11 bases in between. In DNA form, the CDR3 reads TGTGCCAGCTCAGAACAAGGGGGCTCCTACAATGAGCAGTTCTTC. As protein: CASSEQGGSYNEQFF. Supplemented by reference TRBV18 and TRBJ2-1, the full variable domain reads NAGVMQNPRHLVRRRGQEARLRCSPMKGHSHVYWYRQLPEEGLKFMVYLQKENIIDESGMPKERFSAEFPKEGPSILRIQQVVRGDSAAYFCASSEQGGSYNEQFFGPGTRLTVL.

The chain employs TRBV5-4 and TRBJ2-2, with D possibly being TRBD2 (7 bases). This CDR3 spans 16 amino acids. Germline CDR1 is SGHNT and CDR2 is YYREEE (reference sequence). With 2 bases removed from V and 2 bases from J, the gap between germline ends came to 13 bases. The CDR3 spells CASSLPGGPNTGELFF. CDR3 nucleotide sequence: TGTGCCAGCAGCTTACCCGGGGGGCCAAACACCGGGGAGCTGTTTTTT.

The gene calls are TRBV12-3 or TRBV12-4 and TRBJ1-1; maybe TRBD1 (6 bases). The CDR3 runs 11 residues. V lost 8 bases, J lost 11 bases, and 15 bases lay in between. The DNA for the CDR3 is TGTGCCAGCTCCGAAGGGGGGGAGGCTTTCTTT. This sequence encodes CASSEGGEAFF.

The chain has TRBV6-5 and TRBJ1-1; D is uncertain. This CDR3 comprises 13 residues. Germline values: CDR1 MNHEY, CDR2 SVGAGI. V shed 6 bases and J shed 5 bases, with 13 bases lying between them. The CDR3 DNA reads TGTGCCAGCAGGATGGATCCGAGGACTGAAGCTTTCTTT. Protein: CASRMDPRTEAFF.